This T cell receptor beta chain was retrieved from a study of T-cell memory formation after mild COVID-19. There are a few counts of this clonotype. Its specificity is not known. The germline gives CDR1 MNHEY, CDR2 SVGEGT. V was clipped by 5 bases and J by 5 bases, with 15 bases between them. The CDR3 is made up of 14 amino acids. Libraries for TCRalpha and TCRbeta carried sample barcodes and unique molecular identifiers via 5'RACE. TCRdb re-analysed the 5' RACE reads in MiXCR, keeping a single row per CDR3 protein. The table records around 90,000 distinct CDR3 sequences, around 16% of them present only once. Study-level findings and limits: Of the contracting clones, CD4+ ones lay mainly in CM and EM, and CD8+ ones in EMRA. Certain responding clones were present in pre-infection memory, suggesting participation of cross-reactive memory.

The chain joins TRBV6-2 or TRBV6-3 to TRBJ1-1; weak D call: TRBD1 (5 bases). What was sequenced was PBMCs or a T cell subset sorted from them (not recorded which). The source is a man in his late teens or twenties who had mild COVID-19 (a few samples of this study predate the infection). Cell type and time point are not known. This chain's CDR3 is CASSRAQEGTEAFF. The CDR3 DNA reads TGTGCCAGCAGTAGAGCTCAAGAGGGGACTGAAGCTTTCTTT.